Following are 22 T cell receptor beta chains from one sample sequenced in a study of cytomegalovirus exposure and HLA in healthy donors (dated by TCRdb to about 2017). Library construction relied on the immunoSEQ multiplex PCR assay. For the multiplex PCR, a mixture combining 60 forward primers for TCR Vbeta segments and 13 reverse primers for TCR Jbeta segments was used. TCRdb re-hosts the immuneACCESS table, in-frame sequences only. Its copies lack some clones; in the studies checked, an unresolved V gene accounts for under half of them, and the cause for the rest is not known. The table for this sample lists approximately 200,000 clones; less than 85% of them were counted only once. Jointly, the top ten make up 0.22% of the sample. The sequenced sample consisted of PBMCs. The receptor set was obtained from a girl aged 2 to 10 in good health and CMV-seronegative.

The rearrangement joins TRBV7-9 to TRBJ2-1; 10 nucleotides agree with TRBD2. This CDR3 is 15 amino acids long. Unmatched junction bases numbered 2, after V lost 0 bases and J lost 6 bases. The V gene's germline CDR1 is SEHNR and CDR2 FQNEAQ (reference sequence). The CDR3 region is CASSLASGRRNEQFF. CDR3 nucleotides: TGTGCCAGCAGCTTAGCTAGCGGGAGGCGCAATGAGCAGTTCTTC.

V is TRBV27 and J is TRBJ2-2; possibly TRBD2 for D (6 bases). The CDR3 contains 17 residues. Germline V gene data show CDR1 as MNHEY and CDR2 as SMNVEV (reference sequence). V was cut by 5 bases and J by 4 bases, with 20 bases left in between. The DNA of the CDR3 is TGTGCCAGCAGTCCCCTCCCCGCGGCGGGAAGCACCGGGGAGCTGTTTTTT. Protein product: CASSPLPAAGSTGELFF.

The V and J genes are TRBV18 and TRBJ2-7; tentative D call: TRBD2 (5 bases). Trimming took 2 bases from V and 5 from J, leaving 16 bases between them. This CDR3 comprises 15 residues. Per germline, CDR1 KGHSH and CDR2 LQKENI. CDR3 loop: CASSPRRSGLHEQYF. The DNA of the CDR3 is TGTGCCAGCTCACCAAGGAGGTCAGGACTCCACGAGCAGTACTTC.

The chain joins TRBV9 to TRBJ1-1; the D gene is possibly TRBD1 (6 bases). V gave up 3 bases and J gave up 0 bases, with 9 bases separating them. Germline CDR1 is SGDLS and CDR2 is YYNGEE. The CDR3 runs to 14 residues. Here the CDR3 DNA reads TGTGCCAGCAGCGAGGGGGTCATGAACACTGAAGCTTTCTTT. Protein product: CASSEGVMNTEAFF.

J is TRBJ2-3 and V is TRBV6-1, with 8 bases that match TRBD2. In germline, CDR1 is MNHNS, CDR2 SASEGT. CDR3 size: 15 residues. Trimming cost V 3 bases and J 0 bases; bases outside gene matches: 2. The DNA for the CDR3 is TGTGCCAGCAGTGATGGCGGGAGGAGCACAGATACGCAGTATTTT. Translating gives CASSDGGRSTDTQYF.

Worth noting for this clone: The junction shows a germline mismatch at one end, possibly a read error. The chain links TRBV18 to TRBJ1-1, with D unclear. The germline gives CDR1 KGHSH, CDR2 LQKENI. This CDR3 is built from 15 residues. For the CDR3, the DNA is TGTGCCAGCTCACTACAGACACTGATGAACACTGGAGCTTTCTTT. Translation gives CASSLQTLMNTGAFF.

The chain joins TRBV19 to TRBJ2-7; D ambiguous. Germline V gene lookup returns CDR1 LNHDA and CDR2 SQIVND (reference sequence). The CDR3 sequence is 14 residues long. V lost 1 base and J lost 3, with 10 bases in between. CDR3 coding DNA: TGTGCCAGTAGTATAGGGGCGCGCATCTACGAGCAGTACTTC. As protein: CASSIGARIYEQYF. Drawing the rest from reference TRBV19 and TRBJ2-7, the complete variable domain is DGGITQSPKYLFRKEGQNVTLSCEQNLNHDAMYWYRQDPGQGLRLIYYSQIVNDFQKGDIAEGYSVSREKKESFPLTVTSAQKNPTAFYLCASSIGARIYEQYFGPGTRLTVT.

The genes are TRBV29-1 and TRBJ1-2; D is ambiguous. Germline CDR1 reads SQVTM; CDR2 reads ANQGSEA. V lost 7 bases to trimming and J lost 8 bases, with 5 bases between them. The CDR3 is 8 residues long. The CDR3 nucleotides read TGCAGCGGCGGGGGCTACACCTTC. This gives the protein CSGGGYTF.

The gene calls are TRBV27 and TRBJ2-7; no firm D call. CDR3 length: 14 amino acids. Germline assignment: CDR1 MNHEY and CDR2 SMNVEV (reference sequence). Trimming left V 0 bases short and J 2 bases short, with 8 bases between. The CDR3 coding sequence is TGTGCCAGCAGTTTATCGGTACGGGCCTACGAGCAGTACTTC. Its protein product is CASSLSVRAYEQYF.

In nucleotides, the CDR3 is TGTGCCAGCAGCTCCAGCTATGGCTACACCTTC. It codes for CASSSSYGYTF. The chain couples TRBV7-9 to TRBJ1-2, with no clear D. With 4 bases removed from V and 4 bases from J, the gap between germline ends came to 4 bases. Germline V lookup: CDR1 SEHNR, CDR2 FQNEAQ (reference sequence). There are 11 residues in the CDR3.

The V call is TRBV4-1, the J call TRBJ2-7; no firm D call. This CDR3 has 14 residues. Germline CDR1 is MGHRA and CDR2 is YSYEKL. The V and J ends lost 2 bases and 5 bases respectively, with 13 bases between them. CDR3 protein: CASSQRAGNHEQYF. For the CDR3, the DNA is TGCGCCAGCAGCCAACGCGCAGGAAACCACGAGCAGTACTTC.

The chain has TRBV2 and TRBJ2-7, with a tentative D call TRBD2 (6 bases). V lost 4 bases to trimming and J lost 0 bases, with 19 bases between them. CDR1 and CDR2 (germline): SNHLY, FYNNEI. This CDR3 has 17 amino acids. The CDR3 loop is CASSALAGSGSSYEQYF. The CDR3 nucleotides read TGTGCCAGCAGTGCCCTCGCCGGTAGCGGAAGCTCCTACGAGCAGTACTTC.

The chain couples TRBV5-4 to TRBJ1-2; maybe TRBD1 (6 bases). Trimming left V 0 bases short and J 2 bases short, with 14 bases between. CDR1 SGHNT and CDR2 YYREEE come from the germline V gene (reference sequence). This CDR3 has 16 amino acids. DNA for the CDR3: TGTGCCAGCAGCTTGGGAGGTACAGGGACCAACTATGGCTACACCTTC. This translates into CASSLGGTGTNYGYTF. Filled out from reference TRBV5-4 and TRBJ1-2, the complete variable domain reads ETGVTQSPTHLIKTRGQQVTLRCSSQSGHNTVSWYQQALGQGPQFIFQYYREEENGRGNFPPRFSGLQFPNYSSELNVNALELDDSALYLCASSLGGTGTNYGYTFGSGTRLTVV.

The chain couples TRBV7-9 to TRBJ1-2; no clear D gene. The CDR3 has 14 residues. Trimming took 3 bases from V and 6 from J, leaving 14 bases between them. Germline CDR1 and CDR2: SEHNR and FQNEAQ (reference sequence). CDR3 DNA: TGTGCCAGCAGCTTGGCGGGGATGGCGGATGGCTACACCTTC. It is translated as CASSLAGMADGYTF.

Notes on this clone: A junction end diverges from the germline sequence, so it may reflect a read error. This chain joins TRBV7-9 and TRBJ2-7, with D possibly matching TRBD2 (7 bases). The germline CDR1 and CDR2 sequences are SEHNR and FQNEAQ (reference sequence). The CDR3 consists of 17 residues. CDR3 DNA: TGTTCCAGCAGCTTAGCGGGTTCCGGGACAAATCACTACGAGCAGTACTTC. The encoded protein is CSSSLAGSGTNHYEQYF.

The rearrangement uses TRBV7-7 and TRBJ2-5, with 8 nucleotides matching TRBD2. The germline gives CDR1 SSHAT, CDR2 FNYEAQ (reference sequence). The CDR3 runs to 15 residues. J was trimmed by 3 bases and V by 5 bases; bases with no gene match: 8. The CDR3 DNA sequence: TGTGCCAGCAGCCCTCTTCCGGGACTAGAAGAGACCCAGTACTTC. Translation gives CASSPLPGLEETQYF.

The chain couples TRBV2 to TRBJ2-6; 7 positions match TRBD2. J gave up 0 bases and V 3 bases, and 2 bases lay outside the gene matches. Germline V gives CDR1 SNHLY, CDR2 FYNNEI. The CDR3 contains 16 residues. The CDR3 DNA is TGTGCCAGCAGTGATCCGGGAGGCTCTGGGGCCAACGTCCTGACTTTC. As protein: CASSDPGGSGANVLTF.

The chain is built from TRBV6-5 and TRBJ2-7; 15 positions agree with TRBD2. Germline V gives CDR1 MNHEY, CDR2 SVGAGI. This CDR3 has 15 amino acids. J lost 4 bases, V lost 4 bases, and 2 bases had no gene match. The CDR3 DNA reads as TGTGCCAGCAGTTGGACTAGCGGGAGGGCATACGAGCAGTACTTC. It yields the protein CASSWTSGRAYEQYF.

The rearrangement uses TRBV2 and TRBJ1-1; D may be TRBD1 (5 bases). The CDR3 covers 15 residues. V shed 4 bases and J shed 1 base, with 13 bases lying between them. Germline-derived CDR1 and CDR2 are SNHLY and FYNNEI. CDR3 in amino acids: CASSGGVGRNTEAFF. In DNA, the CDR3 is TGTGCCAGCAGTGGGGGGGTCGGACGGAACACTGAAGCTTTCTTT.

This clone appeared a few times. This chain uses TRBV6-5 with TRBJ1-4, with 9 bases matching TRBD1. This CDR3 is 15 amino acids long. From germline, CDR1 is MNHEY and CDR2 SVGAGI. V was pared by 6 bases and J by 4 bases, with 6 bases of the junction left unmatched. CDR3 sequence (DNA): TGTGCCAGCAGGTTGGGACAGGGCAGTAATGAAAAACTGTTTTTT. Residues: CASRLGQGSNEKLFF.

This rearrangement joins TRBV4-1 to TRBJ2-3; 15 positions agree with TRBD2. V lost 1 base to trimming and J lost 0 bases; unmatched junction nucleotides: 11. CDR1 is MGHRA and CDR2 is YSYEKL in the germline V gene. This CDR3 has 21 amino acids. CDR3 coding DNA: TGCGCCAGCAGCCAAGGGGGCACCGGGACTAGCGGGAGGCCTAGCACAGATACGCAGTATTTT. Protein: CASSQGGTGTSGRPSTDTQYF.

The V call is TRBV4-1, the J call TRBJ1-1; D remains unclear. With 2 bases removed from V and 4 bases from J, the gap between germline ends came to 17 bases. In germline, CDR1 is MGHRA, CDR2 YSYEKL. This CDR3 contains 16 residues. This chain's CDR3 is CASSQNPRPRATEAFF. CDR3 bases: TGCGCCAGCAGCCAAAATCCTCGACCGAGGGCCACTGAAGCTTTCTTT.